Sequencing of this T cell receptor (beta chain) was carried out in a study of cytomegalovirus exposure and HLA in healthy donors (dated by TCRdb to about 2017). Regarding the complete study: An earlier analysis of some 620 of the donors reported about 260 Gb of sequence data and 95 million to 130 million unique TCR beta sequences obtained from 150 million to 200 million T cells. All discovery cohort repertoires had been generated on a single sequencing platform. A later analysis re-examined previously published TCR beta repertoires from over 500 donors and added high-resolution HLA genotyping to investigate patterns of TCR occurrence. A separate validation cohort of more than 100 different subjects was used in addition to the 666-subject first cohort. An early release that covered approximately 600 HLA-typed donors contained approximately 300 gigabases of sequencing data and 80 million or so unique TCR sequences. The study used immunosequencing to profile the T cell repertoires of several hundred subjects and linked those repertoires to cytomegalovirus serostatus. HLA typing covered class I and class II loci at four-digit resolution. Typing coverage differed by locus: A, B, C, DRB1 and DQB1 were typed in about 629-640 donors, DQA1 in 522, DPA1 in some 570, and DPB1 in roughly 450. Roughly 5 DR-DQ haplotypes were treated as single units for association and clustering because of strong linkage in the cohort. Alongside the repertoire data, information on donor age, sex, ethnicity and CMV serostatus was compiled. To decide whether each TCR beta V gene segment behaved as functional or pseudogenic, an earlier analysis of nearly 600 of the donors relied on high-throughput TCR beta sequencing. To predict cytomegalovirus infection status, the study brought together high-throughput TCR immunosequencing, statistical association of individual TCRs with disease status, and machine learning. In a later genetic analysis, genome-wide SNP genotypes for about three fifths of the roughly 670 donors were used, and that subset was treated as a discovery cohort. Among some 410 genotyped donors of the cohort, an average of approximately 250,000 unique TCR beta nucleotide sequences were sequenced per donor, around 20% of them non-productive. The study aimed to test whether cataloging public T cell receptors could reveal signatures of past pathogen exposure. Of the roughly 400 genotyped donors, over 80% were placed in the genetic ancestry cluster associated with self-reported Caucasian donors. Rather than drawing on any new phenotypic data, the later analysis identified candidate immune exposures from TCR beta sequences and the way those sequences occurred across donors. General study outcomes and caveats: The presence/absence analyses assumed that sequencing depth was roughly uniform across donors, and that assumption may not be true. In vitro tests confirmed that three of the cytomegalovirus-associated TCR beta chains recognize cytomegalovirus antigens. A cluster of highly shared sequence variants was judged likely to be a technical artifact of the sequencing pipeline. A later analysis associated approximately 17,000 TCR beta sequences with specific HLA alleles at a false discovery rate of 0.05. Cytomegalovirus status was reported to be diagnosed by the classifier with high specificity and sensitivity in both the original and validation cohorts. Correlated functional status among segregating V segments might be attributable to linkage disequilibrium, but an unknown experimental factor could not be ruled out. According to the authors, the approach could potentially be generalized to other disease states and immunological phenotypes. HLA typing was unavailable for some donors at each locus, so association tests used only the typed subset. In an earlier analysis of under 600 of the donors, most TCR beta V segments were observed in productive rearrangements about 90% or about 30% of the time, broadly matching IMGT annotations. When HLA alleles, especially DR and DQ, strongly co-occurred, TCR associations were difficult to assign to individual alleles. A later analysis reported that several top co-occurrence clusters appeared linked to parvovirus B19, influenza, CMV and Epstein-Barr virus. This cohort had only TCR beta chains sequenced, and the lack of alpha or paired-chain data limited which features could be detected. A later analysis found that most CMV-associated TCR beta chains appeared HLA-restricted, with HLA associations seemingly driven largely by CMV exposure. Most TCR sequences were observed very rarely across donors, whereas some public TCRs were present in many individuals. Roughly 17 rarely observed V segments, including chromosome 9 orphons, were excluded from the earlier analysis of approximately 500 of the donors because counts were too low. An association between a missense DCLRE1C variant and V-gene and J-gene trimming of TCR beta chains was found in a later genetic analysis and replicated in an independent cohort. The study gave a list of about 150 TCR beta chains associated with cytomegalovirus. A further reported finding was that TCR beta sequences accurately predicted the HLA-A and HLA-B alleles for most subjects in the first cohort. In a later genetic analysis, fewer N-insertions in productive TCRs were reported among donors in an Asian-associated ancestry cluster than the roughly 640-donor mean. In a later analysis, HLA-associated TCR beta chains showed more clonal expansion and lower generation probabilities than non-associated chains that were equally common. Some IMGT-functional V segments, including TRBV6-2 and TRBV6-3, could not be told apart with the 87-base-pair reads, so those segments were excluded. The only immune exposure information available for the cohort was CMV serostatus. A later analysis found that TCR association rates varied across HLA loci, with DRB1 alleles showing the most associated TCRs and HLA-C alleles the fewest.

As for this clone: The specificity of this receptor is unknown. The sample holds no much larger clone one base away, and base qualities are not on file.

The CDR3 measures 15 amino acids from cysteine to phenylalanine. The sequence is cut down to CDR3 DNA, 45 bases in frame from base 1. CDR1 and CDR2 are read off the germline V gene (reference sequence) as LNHDA and SQIVND. V sheds 7 bases and J sheds 9 bases, leaving 22 bases between their ends. The method was the immunoSEQ multiplex PCR assay. A mixture of 60 forward primers for TCR Vbeta segments and 13 reverse primers for TCR Jbeta segments was used in the multiplex PCR. The CDR3 region of rearranged TCR beta genes was amplified from genomic DNA with a multiplex PCR assay. Amplified TCR beta libraries were sequenced as 87-base-pair reads on the Illumina HiSeq System. On the study's bioinformatics: A later analysis counted 75 million to 100 million unique TCR beta chains across the 666 repertoires, and some 11 million of these chains were shared by at least two donors. To remove PCR and sequencing errors, raw reads were error-corrected and collapsed into unique sequences using a nearest-neighbor algorithm that merged closely related sequences. Alignment of CDR3 sequences to IMGT reference sequences was used to assign V, D and J gene segments. For a sequence to be retained, at least a six-nucleotide match to both a V gene segment and a J gene segment was required. Rearrangements were called productive when the CDR3 lacked stop codons and stayed in frame with V and J; all others were non-productive. CDR3 was defined by IMGT convention, running from the second conserved V-encoded cysteine to the conserved J-encoded phenylalanine. The earlier analysis of about 560 of the donors excluded any sequence lacking an unambiguous match to a single V gene segment. An earlier analysis of around 600 of the donors classified V segments as functional when productive rearrangements were above 56.7% and as segregating when the standard deviation between donors was above 5%. A statistical classification framework was built to diagnose cytomegalovirus status from the catalog of TCR beta chain sequences. In a later analysis, TCR nucleotide sequences were compared against IMGT/GENE-DB human TR gene sequences so that V and J genes could be assigned. Using the TCRdist pipeline, a later analysis assigned CDR3 sequences along with most-parsimonious VDJ recombination scenarios. In a later analysis, each TCR beta chain was defined by its CDR3 amino acid sequence together with its V-gene family, and reads lacking a unique V-gene family were excluded. In a later analysis, 500 to 700 highly shared, low-generation-probability nucleotide sequences were removed to address suspected cross-contamination and a sequencing artifact. A later analysis calculated a clonal expansion index for each public chain from normalized within-repertoire ranks of inferred template counts. A later analysis computed generation probabilities with a VDJ recombination model fitted to out-of-frame rearrangements, and checked the results against IGoR. In a later analysis, TCR-TCR, TCR-HLA and TCR-CMV co-occurrence was scored with hypergeometric tests, and a repertoire-size bias correction was applied to TCR pairs. To estimate false discovery rates, a later analysis permuted the HLA or CMV assignments 20 times. In a later analysis, co-occurring TCRs were grouped using DBSCAN, and TCRdist sequence similarity was added for clustering within HLA-allele-positive subsets. Co-occurrence clustering excluded repertoires with fewer than 30,000 or more than 120,000 public chains, plus five with anomalous nucleotide sharing. This immuneACCESS table, as held by TCRdb, lists in-frame sequences with V and J called but not all clones. Of the missing ones, under half trace to an unresolved V gene in checked studies; the others have no known cause. V and J calls plus clone size are reproduced from that table; the DNA served to infer D and trimming. This sample comprises roughly 130,000 clones, around four fifths of them detected only once. The ten largest clones take up 1% of the sample.

In total, 500 to 700 healthy bone marrow donors made up the cohort. Cohort members were all nominally healthy when sampled, although unrecorded immune exposures were likely present. Of the approximately 620 cohort members, around 310 had a positive CMV serostatus and approximately 370 had a negative one, while no CMV serostatus was recorded for the donor. A peripheral blood sample was provided by each donor, and peripheral blood mononuclear cells were used for TCR beta sequencing. The Qiagen DNeasy Blood Extraction Kit was used to extract genomic DNA from the blood cell samples. Rearrangement joined TRBV19 to TRBJ1-5; D gene: possibly TRBD1, on 6 matching bases. Sequenced: PBMCs. This TCR came from a human donor in good health. The CDR3 here reads CASTRTDNPPRPQHF. The nucleotide sequence reads TGTGCCAGTACCCGGACAGATAATCCACCGAGGCCCCAGCATTTT.